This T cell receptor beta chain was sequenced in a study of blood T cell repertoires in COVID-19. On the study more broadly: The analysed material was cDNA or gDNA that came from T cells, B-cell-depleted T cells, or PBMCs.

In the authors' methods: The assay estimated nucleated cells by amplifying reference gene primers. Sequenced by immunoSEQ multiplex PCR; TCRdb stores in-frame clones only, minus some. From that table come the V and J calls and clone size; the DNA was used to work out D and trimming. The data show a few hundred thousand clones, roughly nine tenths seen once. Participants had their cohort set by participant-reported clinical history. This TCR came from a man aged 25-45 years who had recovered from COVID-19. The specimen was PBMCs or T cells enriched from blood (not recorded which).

As DNA, the CDR3 is TGTGCCAGCTCACTCGGGGGTGGGGGCACTGAAGCTTTCTTT. It specifies CASSLGGGGTEAFF. V usage is TRBV18 and J usage is TRBJ1-1; possibly TRBD1 for D (5 bases). Trimming pared 4 bases from V and 4 bases from J, leaving 13 bases between. CDR1 and CDR2 (germline): KGHSH, LQKENI. The CDR3 extends over 14 amino acids.